The clone carrying this T cell receptor beta chain was observed a handful of times. The CDR3 totals 11 residues. V gave up 6 bases and J gave up 7 bases, with 9 bases separating them. Newly diagnosed, the hyperthyroidism patients had under 2 months' duration and were aged 18 to 65. This entry belongs to a study of Graves' ophthalmopathy and Graves' hyperthyroidism. The study amplified TCR beta CDR3 regions using RNA transcripts. HTBI primers were used in a first-round RT-PCR, which preceded a second-round multiplex PCR. TCRdb re-called the multiplex PCR reads with MiXCR, one entry per CDR3 protein. The table records hundreds of thousands of distinct CDR3 sequences, 20% to 25% of them present only once.

The V and J genes are TRBV12-3 or TRBV12-4 and TRBJ1-1, with D maybe TRBD1 (5 bases). The sequence came from a woman in her late teens or twenties with stable Graves' hyperthyroidism. The sequenced material came from peripheral blood. This CDR3 is CASSTDNEAFF. The CDR3 DNA is TGTGCCAGCAGCACGGACAATGAAGCTTTCTTT.